Listed below are T cell receptor beta chains from one sample, sequenced in a study of shared clonotypes between healthy human individuals. Profiling relied on immunoSEQ multiplex PCR, and the TCRdb table lists in-frame clones only, not all of them. The data contain under 1 million clones, 85% to 95% of them singletons. The sample comprised naive CD8+ T cells sorted from blood. The receptors shown here come from a man younger than 40 in good health. CDR3s include the opening cysteine and the closing phenylalanine or tryptophan. Fields, in order: CDR3 protein, CDR3 DNA, V gene, J gene, D gene, clone size. A D gene is named only where the DNA matches it firmly. The size field is filled for only some rows; it gives once, few, many or a size class.

CDR3: CASSRGIDTQYF
DNA: TGTGCCAGCAGTCGGGGAATAGATACGCAGTATTTT
V: TRBV28
J: TRBJ2-3
D: NA
size: NA

CDR3: CASSPTLGYEQYF
DNA: TGTGCCAGCAGCCCCACTCTGGGGTACGAGCAGTACTTC
V: TRBV9
J: TRBJ2-7
D: NA
size: NA

CDR3: CAISDSRGAGELFF
DNA: TGTGCCATCAGTGACTCCAGGGGGGCCGGGGAGCTGTTTTTT
V: TRBV10-3
J: TRBJ2-2
D: NA
size: NA

CDR3: CSVEEAGVEYEQYF
DNA: TGCAGCGTTGAAGAGGCGGGAGTTGAGTACGAGCAGTACTTC
V: TRBV29-1
J: TRBJ2-7
D: TRBD2
size: NA

CDR3: CASTGVAKNIQYF
DNA: TGTGCCAGCACCGGAGTAGCCAAAAACATTCAGTACTTC
V: TRBV4-2
J: TRBJ2-4
D: NA
size: NA

CDR3: CASSLDGGPPPGELFF
DNA: TGTGCCAGCAGCTTAGATGGCGGGCCCCCCCCCGGGGAGCTGTTTTTT
V: TRBV11-2
J: TRBJ2-2
D: NA
size: NA

CDR3: CASSLAGVSTSGGTGELFF
DNA: TGTGCCAGCAGCCTAGCGGGAGTCTCTACCTCTGGGGGGACCGGGGAGCTGTTTTTT
V: TRBV9
J: TRBJ2-2
D: TRBD2
size: NA

CDR3: CASSLSDTQYF
DNA: TGTGCCAGCAGCTTGTCCGATACGCAGTATTTT
V: TRBV5-6
J: TRBJ2-3
D: NA
size: NA

CDR3: CASSLIGGGYEQYF
DNA: TGTGCCAGCAGCTTAATAGGGGGCGGGTACGAGCAGTACTTC
V: TRBV11-2
J: TRBJ2-7
D: TRBD1
size: NA

CDR3: CASSGQPGGTDTQYF
DNA: TGTGCCAGCAGTGGGCAGCCTGGGGGCACAGATACGCAGTATTTT
V: TRBV27
J: TRBJ2-3
D: NA
size: NA

CDR3: CASSLENQRYGYTF
DNA: TGCGCCAGCAGCTTGGAAAATCAGAGATATGGCTACACCTTC
V: TRBV5-1
J: TRBJ1-2
D: NA
size: once

CDR3: CASSPLAGALYEQYF
DNA: TGTGCCAGCAGTCCCCTAGCGGGAGCGCTATACGAGCAGTACTTC
V: TRBV27
J: TRBJ2-7
D: TRBD2
size: NA

CDR3: CASSSDGWGHQPQHF
DNA: TGTGCCAGCAGTTCGGACGGTTGGGGCCATCAGCCCCAGCATTTT
V: TRBV6-5
J: TRBJ1-5
D: NA
size: few

CDR3: CASSSNTDQPQHF
DNA: TGTGCCAGCAGTTCCAACACCGATCAGCCCCAGCATTTT
V: TRBV28
J: TRBJ1-5
D: NA
size: NA

CDR3: CASSLGGVNTEAFF
DNA: TGTGCCAGCAGCTTAGGCGGGGTAAACACTGAAGCTTTCTTT
V: TRBV7-9
J: TRBJ1-1
D: NA
size: NA

CDR3: CASSLIGQGSNQYF
DNA: TGTGCCAGCAGCTTAATAGGACAGGGTTCAAATCAGTACTTC
V: TRBV7-9
J: TRBJ2-4
D: TRBD1
size: NA

CDR3: CASSLLTSGLYNEQFF
DNA: TGTGCCAGCAGTTTGCTGACTAGCGGCCTCTACAATGAGCAGTTCTTC
V: TRBV27
J: TRBJ2-1
D: TRBD2
size: NA

CDR3: CASSSTSGSWADTQYF
DNA: TGTGCCAGCAGCTCGACTAGCGGGAGTTGGGCAGATACGCAGTATTTT
V: TRBV7-9
J: TRBJ2-3
D: TRBD2
size: NA

CDR3: CASSPRTAVSYEQYF
DNA: TGTGCCAGCAGCCCGCGGACAGCGGTCTCCTACGAGCAGTACTTC
V: TRBV7-9
J: TRBJ2-7
D: NA
size: NA

CDR3: CASSYSSGYTYEQYF
DNA: TGTGCCAGCAGTTACTCGAGCGGTTATACCTACGAGCAGTACTTC
V: TRBV6-5
J: TRBJ2-7
D: NA
size: NA

CDR3: CASSPGTAIEAFF
DNA: TGTGCCAGCAGTCCCGGGACAGCGATAGAAGCTTTCTTT
V: TRBV27
J: TRBJ1-1
D: TRBD1
size: NA

CDR3: CASSLGLAGYTGELFF
DNA: TGTGCCAGCAGTCTGGGACTAGCGGGTTACACCGGGGAGCTGTTTTTT
V: TRBV27
J: TRBJ2-2
D: TRBD2
size: NA

CDR3: CASDPGTGGPYGYTF
DNA: TGTGCCAGCGACCCCGGGACAGGGGGCCCCTATGGCTACACCTTC
V: TRBV6-1
J: TRBJ1-2
D: TRBD1
size: NA

CDR3: CASSYSAIGYAALAF
DNA: TGTGCCAGCAGTTACTCTGCGATAGGGTACGCGGCTTTGGCCTTC
V: TRBV6-5
J: TRBJ1-2
D: NA
size: NA

CDR3: CASSLGRDTQYF
DNA: TGTGCCAGCAGCTTAGGTCGGGATACGCAGTATTTT
V: TRBV7-9
J: TRBJ2-3
D: NA
size: NA

CDR3: CACQTGDEQYF
DNA: TGTGCCTGCCAAACAGGGGACGAGCAGTACTTC
V: TRBV30
J: TRBJ2-7
D: TRBD1
size: NA

CDR3: CASTRTGGQEQYF
DNA: TGTGCCAGCACCCGGACAGGGGGCCAGGAGCAGTACTTC
V: TRBV6-1
J: TRBJ2-7
D: TRBD1
size: NA

CDR3: CASSIRDVASLTDTQYF
DNA: TGTGCCAGCAGCATCCGGGACGTAGCGTCCCTCACAGATACGCAGTATTTT
V: TRBV9
J: TRBJ2-3
D: NA
size: many

CDR3: CASSIGPFNEQFF
DNA: TGTGCCAGCAGCATAGGCCCTTTCAATGAGCAGTTCTTC
V: TRBV7-9
J: TRBJ2-1
D: NA
size: NA

CDR3: CAWRTLGDTQYF
DNA: TGTGCCTGGAGGACCTTGGGGGATACGCAGTATTTT
V: TRBV30
J: TRBJ2-3
D: NA
size: NA

CDR3: CASSEGGGRITYNEQFF
DNA: TGTGCCAGCAGTGAAGGGGGGGGACGAATTACCTACAATGAGCAGTTCTTC
V: TRBV2
J: TRBJ2-1
D: TRBD2
size: NA

CDR3: CASSTQGVRQPQHF
DNA: TGTGCCAGCAGCACTCAGGGGGTGAGGCAGCCCCAGCATTTT
V: TRBV7-9
J: TRBJ1-5
D: TRBD1
size: NA

CDR3: CASVAGGSDEQYF
DNA: TGTGCCAGCGTCGCGGGCGGGAGCGACGAGCAGTACTTC
V: TRBV2
J: TRBJ2-7
D: TRBD2
size: NA

CDR3: CASSLAGHLNTEAFF
DNA: TGTGCCAGCAGCTTAGCGGGACACCTGAACACTGAAGCTTTCTTT
V: TRBV7-2
J: TRBJ1-1
D: NA
size: NA

CDR3: CASSFLAADTQYF
DNA: TGTGCCAGCAGCTTCCTAGCAGCAGATACGCAGTATTTT
V: TRBV7-7
J: TRBJ2-3
D: NA
size: NA

CDR3: CSVRSDLDYGYTF
DNA: TGCAGCGTCCGCAGTGACTTGGACTATGGCTACACCTTC
V: TRBV29-1
J: TRBJ1-2
D: NA
size: NA

CDR3: CASSPRTSSEQFF
DNA: TGTGCCAGCAGCCCAAGGACTTCCAGTGAGCAGTTCTTC
V: TRBV11-1
J: TRBJ2-1
D: NA
size: NA

CDR3: CASSALGSFYEQYF
DNA: TGTGCCAGCAGCGCTTTGGGGAGTTTCTACGAGCAGTACTTC
V: TRBV11-2
J: TRBJ2-7
D: NA
size: NA

CDR3: CASSSGLGSYEQYF
DNA: TGTGCCAGCAGCTCGGGGCTAGGGTCCTACGAGCAGTACTTC
V: TRBV7-9
J: TRBJ2-7
D: NA
size: NA

CDR3: CASSLKAGGGYEQYF
DNA: TGTGCCAGCAGTTTAAAGGCGGGGGGCGGCTACGAGCAGTACTTC
V: TRBV27
J: TRBJ2-7
D: TRBD2
size: NA

CDR3: CAWSPPETSTEQYF
DNA: TGTGCCTGGAGTCCTCCGGAGACATCTACCGAGCAGTACTTC
V: TRBV30
J: TRBJ2-7
D: NA
size: NA

CDR3: CASSSRLADDYNEQFF
DNA: TGTGCCAGCAGTTCCAGACTAGCGGACGATTACAATGAGCAGTTCTTC
V: TRBV27
J: TRBJ2-1
D: TRBD2
size: NA

CDR3: CASSVATKTGEAFF
DNA: TGTGCCAGCAGCGTAGCTACAAAGACGGGTGAAGCTTTCTTT
V: TRBV9
J: TRBJ1-1
D: NA
size: NA

CDR3: CASSSELAGHYEQYF
DNA: TGCGCCAGCAGCTCTGAACTAGCGGGTCACTACGAGCAGTACTTC
V: TRBV5-1
J: TRBJ2-7
D: TRBD2
size: NA

CDR3: CASSLSGSWNEQYF
DNA: TGTGCCAGCAGTTTATCGGGTAGCTGGAACGAGCAGTACTTC
V: TRBV27
J: TRBJ2-7
D: NA
size: NA

CDR3: CASSLLVGGALETQYF
DNA: TGTGCCAGCAGTTTATTAGTGGGGGGCGCATTGGAGACCCAGTACTTC
V: TRBV27
J: TRBJ2-5
D: NA
size: NA

CDR3: CATTDRSGSYEQYF
DNA: TGTGCCACGACGGACAGGTCCGGGTCCTACGAGCAGTACTTC
V: TRBV15
J: TRBJ2-7
D: TRBD1
size: NA

CDR3: CASSGLGGRSDTQYF
DNA: TGTGCCAGCAGTGGCCTTGGCGGGAGATCCGATACGCAGTATTTT
V: TRBV27
J: TRBJ2-3
D: TRBD2
size: NA

CDR3: CASSLGSGYEQYF
DNA: TGTGCCAGCAGCTTAGGGAGTGGCTACGAGCAGTACTTC
V: TRBV11-2
J: TRBJ2-7
D: NA
size: NA